This TCR beta chain was sequenced for a study of T cell repertoires in cytomegalovirus infection (dated by TCRdb to 2018 to 2020). For the study in its entirety: The peptide stimulations were aimed at well-studied HLA-B-restricted epitopes as well as recently identified HLA-C-restricted CMV epitopes, whose presentation resists viral immunomodulation. Because public TCR beta signatures pointed to carriage of CMV infection together with the matching HLA type, the HLA type of each donor mattered for the analysis. Paper-wide results and their limitations: Carriers of CMV infection plus the relevant HLA type were discriminated by the cumulative frequency of public TCR beta family members in the study cohort and in an independent 352-donor cohort. The ex vivo response was dominated by HLA-C-restricted CMV-specific TCR beta clonotypes, which also provided the single most frequent clonotype in two of eight donors.

A word on this clonotype: It has no known antigen specificity. Base qualities are not recorded, but no much larger clone differs from it by a single base.

The instrument was an Illumina HiSeq 1500. TCRdb's own reprocessing of the public reads used fastp at Q25 and MiXCR and kept productive beta chains. Rows with a matching CDR3 protein are joined into one entry that keeps the most common DNA and genes. The sample data list 800,000 to 950,000 distinct CDR3 sequences, and around a third of these were observed just once. Around 12% of the sample rests with the top ten. Via the germline V gene, CDR1 is MGHRA and CDR2 YSYEKL. V lost 4 bases and J lost 3 bases; the stretch between them is 12 bases long. The CDR3 measures 14 amino acids from cysteine to phenylalanine. Of all the DNA, just the CDR3 is kept, 42 bases in frame from base 1. This specimen's treatment or condition label, interpreted: in vitro stimulation with specific CMV peptide epitopes to enrich CMV-specific T cells.

The sequencing here drew on cultured CD8+ T cells from PBMCs, taken from culture after CMV antigen stimulation. This chain joins TRBV4-1 to TRBJ1-2, with a tentative D gene TRBD1 over 6 matching bases. The clonotype comes from a human donor in good health (CMV status not recorded). Some clones in this sample may be carry-over from other donors' samples. CDR3 sequence: CASSRGGADYGYTF. The DNA reads as follows: TGCGCCAGCAGCCGCGGGGGGGCCGACTATGGCTACACCTTC.